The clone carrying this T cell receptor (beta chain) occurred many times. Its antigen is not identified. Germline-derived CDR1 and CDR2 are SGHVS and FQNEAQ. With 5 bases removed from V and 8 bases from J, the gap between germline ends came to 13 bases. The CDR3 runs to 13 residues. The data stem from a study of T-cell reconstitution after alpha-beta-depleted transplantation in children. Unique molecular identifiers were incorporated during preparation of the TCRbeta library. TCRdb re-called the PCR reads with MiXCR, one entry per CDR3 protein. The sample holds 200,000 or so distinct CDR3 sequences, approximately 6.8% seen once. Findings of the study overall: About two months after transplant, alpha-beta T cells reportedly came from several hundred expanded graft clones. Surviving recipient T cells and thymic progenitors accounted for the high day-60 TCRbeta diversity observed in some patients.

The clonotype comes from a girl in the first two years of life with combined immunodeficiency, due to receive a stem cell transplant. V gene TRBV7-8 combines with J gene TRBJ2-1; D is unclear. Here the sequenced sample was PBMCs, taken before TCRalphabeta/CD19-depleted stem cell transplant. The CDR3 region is CASSPPVADEQFF. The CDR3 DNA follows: TGTGCCAGCAGCCCCCCCGTAGCCGATGAGCAGTTCTTC.